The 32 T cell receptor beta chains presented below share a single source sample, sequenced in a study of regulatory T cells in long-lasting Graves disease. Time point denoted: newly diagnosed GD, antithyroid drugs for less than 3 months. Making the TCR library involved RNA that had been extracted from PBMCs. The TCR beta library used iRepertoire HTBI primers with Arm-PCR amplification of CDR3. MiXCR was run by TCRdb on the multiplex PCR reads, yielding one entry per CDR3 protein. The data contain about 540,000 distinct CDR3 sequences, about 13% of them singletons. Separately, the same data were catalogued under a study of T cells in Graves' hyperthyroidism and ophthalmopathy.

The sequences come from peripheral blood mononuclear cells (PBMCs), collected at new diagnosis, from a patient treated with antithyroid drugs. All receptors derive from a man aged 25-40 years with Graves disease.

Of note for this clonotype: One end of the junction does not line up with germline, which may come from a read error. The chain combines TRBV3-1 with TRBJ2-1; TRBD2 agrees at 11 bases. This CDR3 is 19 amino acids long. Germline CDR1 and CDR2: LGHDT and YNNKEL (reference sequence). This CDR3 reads CAGSQQWLAGGTQTDEQFF. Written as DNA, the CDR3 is TGTGCCGGCAGCCAACAGTGGCTAGCGGGAGGTACACAGACAGATGAGCAGTTCTTC.

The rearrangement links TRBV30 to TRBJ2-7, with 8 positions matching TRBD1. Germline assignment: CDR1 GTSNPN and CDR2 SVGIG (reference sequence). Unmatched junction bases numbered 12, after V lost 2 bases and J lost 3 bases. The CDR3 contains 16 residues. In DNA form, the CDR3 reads TGTGCCTGGAGTAAAGGTTCGGGGACAGGCCTCTACGAGCAGTACTTC. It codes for CAWSKGSGTGLYEQYF.

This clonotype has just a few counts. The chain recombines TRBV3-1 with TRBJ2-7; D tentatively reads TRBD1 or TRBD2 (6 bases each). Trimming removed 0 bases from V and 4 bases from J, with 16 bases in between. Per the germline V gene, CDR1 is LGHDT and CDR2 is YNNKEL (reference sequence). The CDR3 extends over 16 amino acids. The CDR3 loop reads CASSQEGGRGLYEQYF. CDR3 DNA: TGTGCCAGCAGCCAAGAAGGGGGGCGAGGACTTTACGAGCAGTACTTC.

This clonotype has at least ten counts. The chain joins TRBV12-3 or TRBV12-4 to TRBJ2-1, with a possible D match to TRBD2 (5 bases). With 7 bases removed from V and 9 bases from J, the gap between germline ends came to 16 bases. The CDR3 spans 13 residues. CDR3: CASILSAGSEQFF. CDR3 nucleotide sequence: TGTGCCAGCATCCTATCCGCGGGTAGTGAGCAGTTCTTC.

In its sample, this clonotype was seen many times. The CDR3 region has the DNA TGTGCCAGCAGCTCCTACCGGGAGACAGATACGCAGTATTTT. This translates into CASSSYRETDTQYF. The V and J genes are TRBV11-2 and TRBJ2-3; weak D call: TRBD2 (6 bases). CDR3 length: 14 residues. CDR1 SGHAT and CDR2 FQNNGV come from the germline V gene. Trimming removed 4 bases from V and 3 bases from J, with 11 bases in between.

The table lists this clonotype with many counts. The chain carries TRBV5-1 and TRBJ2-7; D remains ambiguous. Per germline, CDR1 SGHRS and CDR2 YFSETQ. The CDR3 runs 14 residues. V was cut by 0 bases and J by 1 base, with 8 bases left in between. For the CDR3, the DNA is TGCGCCAGCAGCTTGGACAGTTTTTCCTACGAGCAGTACTTC. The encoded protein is CASSLDSFSYEQYF.

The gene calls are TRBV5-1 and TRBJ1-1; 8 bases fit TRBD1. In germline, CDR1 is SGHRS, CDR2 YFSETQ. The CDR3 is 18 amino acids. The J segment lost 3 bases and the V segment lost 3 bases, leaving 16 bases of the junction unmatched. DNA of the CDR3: TGCGCCAGCAGCTCCGGACCACTTGACAGGGGAGTGGACACTGAAGCTTTCTTT. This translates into CASSSGPLDRGVDTEAFF.

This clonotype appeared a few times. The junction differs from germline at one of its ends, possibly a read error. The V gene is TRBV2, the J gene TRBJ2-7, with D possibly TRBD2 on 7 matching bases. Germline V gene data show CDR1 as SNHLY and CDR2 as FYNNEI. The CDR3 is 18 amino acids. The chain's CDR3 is CASSQVLGGTPNPYEQYF. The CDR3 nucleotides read TGCGCCAGCAGCCAGGTATTGGGAGGGACACCGAACCCCTACGAGCAGTACTTC. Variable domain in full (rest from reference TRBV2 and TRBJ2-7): EPEVTQTPSHQVTQMGQEVILRCVPISNHLYFYWYRQILGQKVEFLVSFYNNEISEKSEIFDDQFSVERPDGSNFTLKIRSTKLEDSAMYFCASSQVLGGTPNPYEQYFGPGTRLTVT.

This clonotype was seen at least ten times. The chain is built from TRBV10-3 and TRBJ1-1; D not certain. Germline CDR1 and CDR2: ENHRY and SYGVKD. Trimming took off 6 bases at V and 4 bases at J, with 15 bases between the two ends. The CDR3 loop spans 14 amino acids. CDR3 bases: TGTGCCATCAGGGGTGGAGGACGTGGCACTGAAGCTTTCTTT. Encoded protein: CAIRGGGRGTEAFF.

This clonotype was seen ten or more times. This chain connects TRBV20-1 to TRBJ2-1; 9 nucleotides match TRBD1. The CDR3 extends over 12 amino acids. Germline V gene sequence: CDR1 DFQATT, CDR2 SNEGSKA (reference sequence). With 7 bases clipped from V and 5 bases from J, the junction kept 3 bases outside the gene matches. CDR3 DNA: TGCAGTGAGGGGACAGGGAACAATGAGCAGTTCTTC. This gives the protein CSEGTGNNEQFF.

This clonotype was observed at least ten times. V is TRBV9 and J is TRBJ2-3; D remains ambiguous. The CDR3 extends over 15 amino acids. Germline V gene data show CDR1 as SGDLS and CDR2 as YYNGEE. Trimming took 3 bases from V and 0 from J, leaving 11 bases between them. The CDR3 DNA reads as TGTGCCAGCAGCGAACGGACGGACAGCACAGATACGCAGTATTTT. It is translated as CASSERTDSTDTQYF.

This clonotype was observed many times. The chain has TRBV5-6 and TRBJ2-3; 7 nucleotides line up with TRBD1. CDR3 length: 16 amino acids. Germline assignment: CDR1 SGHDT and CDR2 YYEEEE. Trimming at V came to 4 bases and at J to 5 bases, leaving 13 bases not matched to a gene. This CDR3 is CASSVERQGGGDTQYF. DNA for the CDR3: TGTGCCAGCAGCGTGGAAAGACAGGGTGGAGGAGATACGCAGTATTTT.

The CDR3 spells CASSFIGGGFPEQYF. CDR3 bases: TGTGCCAGCAGCTTTATCGGGGGAGGATTTCCCGAGCAGTACTTC. V and J are TRBV7-9 and TRBJ2-7; possible D gene TRBD2, 6 bases. This CDR3 is built from 15 residues. V lost 3 bases and J 6 bases, leaving 18 bases between the germline ends. Per the germline V gene, CDR1 is SEHNR and CDR2 is FQNEAQ (reference sequence).

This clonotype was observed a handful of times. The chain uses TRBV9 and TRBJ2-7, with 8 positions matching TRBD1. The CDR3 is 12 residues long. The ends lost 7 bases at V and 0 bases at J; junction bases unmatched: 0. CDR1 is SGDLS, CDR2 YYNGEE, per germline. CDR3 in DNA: TGTGCCAGCGGACAGGGCTCCTACGAGCAGTACTTC. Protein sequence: CASGQGSYEQYF.

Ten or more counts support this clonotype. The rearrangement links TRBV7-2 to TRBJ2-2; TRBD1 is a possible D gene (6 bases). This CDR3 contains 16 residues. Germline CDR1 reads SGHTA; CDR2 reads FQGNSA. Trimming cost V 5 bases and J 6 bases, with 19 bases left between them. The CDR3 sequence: CASSPGQLTRAGELFF. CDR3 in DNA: TGTGCCAGCAGCCCCGGACAGCTTACCAGGGCCGGGGAGCTGTTTTTT.

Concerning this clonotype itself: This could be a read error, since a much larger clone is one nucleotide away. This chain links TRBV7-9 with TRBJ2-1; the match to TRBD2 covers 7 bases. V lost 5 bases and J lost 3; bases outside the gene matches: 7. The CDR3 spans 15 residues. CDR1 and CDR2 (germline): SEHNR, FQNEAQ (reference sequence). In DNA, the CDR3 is TGTGCCAGCAGCCGGCTCGGGACTAACTACAATGAGCAGTTCTTC. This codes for CASSRLGTNYNEQFF.

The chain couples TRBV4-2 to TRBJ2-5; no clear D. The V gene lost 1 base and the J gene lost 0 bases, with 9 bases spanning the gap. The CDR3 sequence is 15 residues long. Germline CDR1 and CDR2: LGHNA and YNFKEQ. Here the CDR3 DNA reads TGTGCCAGCAGCCAAGGAGGCGGAAACCAAGAGACCCAGTACTTC. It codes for CASSQGGGNQETQYF.

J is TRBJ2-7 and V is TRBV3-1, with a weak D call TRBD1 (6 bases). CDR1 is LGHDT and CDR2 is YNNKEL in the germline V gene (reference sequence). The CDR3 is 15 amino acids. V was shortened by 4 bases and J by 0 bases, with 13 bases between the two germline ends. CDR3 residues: CASSPAQGSSYEQYF. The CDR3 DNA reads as TGTGCCAGCAGCCCCGCGCAGGGGAGCTCCTACGAGCAGTACTTC.

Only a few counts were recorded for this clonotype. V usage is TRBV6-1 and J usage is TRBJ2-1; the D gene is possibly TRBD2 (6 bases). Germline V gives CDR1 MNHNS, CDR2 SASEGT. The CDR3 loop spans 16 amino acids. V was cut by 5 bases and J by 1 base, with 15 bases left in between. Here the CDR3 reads CASSQVAAFSYNEQFF. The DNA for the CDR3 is TGTGCCAGCAGTCAGGTAGCGGCCTTTTCCTACAATGAGCAGTTCTTC.

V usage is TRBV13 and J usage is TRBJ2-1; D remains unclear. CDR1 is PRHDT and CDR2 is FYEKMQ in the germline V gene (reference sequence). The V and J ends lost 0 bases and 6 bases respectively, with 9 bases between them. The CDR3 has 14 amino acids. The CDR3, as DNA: TGTGCCAGCAGCTTAGGGATTCTGCCCAATGAGCAGTTCTTC. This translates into CASSLGILPNEQFF.

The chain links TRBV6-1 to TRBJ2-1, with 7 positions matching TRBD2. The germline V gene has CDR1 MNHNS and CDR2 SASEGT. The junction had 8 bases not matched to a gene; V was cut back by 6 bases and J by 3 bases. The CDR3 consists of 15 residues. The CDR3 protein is CASSLDGGGYNEQFF. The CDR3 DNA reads TGTGCCAGCAGCTTGGATGGGGGGGGCTACAATGAGCAGTTCTTC.

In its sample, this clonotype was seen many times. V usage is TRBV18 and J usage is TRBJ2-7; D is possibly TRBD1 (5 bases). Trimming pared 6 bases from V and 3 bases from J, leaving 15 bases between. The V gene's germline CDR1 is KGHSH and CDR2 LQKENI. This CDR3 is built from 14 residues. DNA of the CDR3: TGTGCCAGCTCGTCGAGGCAGGGCCGCTACGAGCAGTACTTC. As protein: CASSSRQGRYEQYF.

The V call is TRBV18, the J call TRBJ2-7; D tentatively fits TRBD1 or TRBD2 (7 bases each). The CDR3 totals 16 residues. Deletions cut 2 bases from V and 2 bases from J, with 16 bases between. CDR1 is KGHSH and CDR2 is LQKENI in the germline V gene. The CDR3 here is CASSPRQGGPPYEQYF. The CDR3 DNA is TGTGCCAGCTCACCAAGGCAGGGGGGGCCCCCCTACGAGCAGTACTTC.

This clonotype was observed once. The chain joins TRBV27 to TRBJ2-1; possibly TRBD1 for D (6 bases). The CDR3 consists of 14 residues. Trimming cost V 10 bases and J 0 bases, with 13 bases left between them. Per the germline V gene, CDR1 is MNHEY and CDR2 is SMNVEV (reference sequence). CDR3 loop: CATPRGSSYNEQFF. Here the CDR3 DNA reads TGTGCCACACCTAGGGGGAGCTCCTACAATGAGCAGTTCTTC.

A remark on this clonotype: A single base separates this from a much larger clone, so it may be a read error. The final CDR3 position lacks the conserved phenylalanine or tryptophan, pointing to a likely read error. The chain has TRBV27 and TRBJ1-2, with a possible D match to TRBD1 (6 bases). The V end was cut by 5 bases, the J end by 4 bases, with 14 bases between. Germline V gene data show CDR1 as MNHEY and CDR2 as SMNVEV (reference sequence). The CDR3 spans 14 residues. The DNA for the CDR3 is TGTGCCAGCAGTGTACGGACAGCCGGCTATGGCTACACCTCC. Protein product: CASSVRTAGYGYTS.

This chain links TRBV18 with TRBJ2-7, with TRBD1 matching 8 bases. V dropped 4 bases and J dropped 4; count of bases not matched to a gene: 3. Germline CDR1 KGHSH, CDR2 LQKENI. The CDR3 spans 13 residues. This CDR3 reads CASSQRQGYEQYF. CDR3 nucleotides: TGTGCCAGCTCACAACGACAGGGGTACGAGCAGTACTTC.

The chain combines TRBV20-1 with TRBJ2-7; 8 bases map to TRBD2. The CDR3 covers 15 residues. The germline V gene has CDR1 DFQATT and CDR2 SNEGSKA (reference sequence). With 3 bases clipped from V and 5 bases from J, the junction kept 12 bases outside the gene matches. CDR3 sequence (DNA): TGCAGTGCTAGGGGGGGGCGGGAGGATTTGCACGAGCAGTACTTC. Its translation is CSARGGREDLHEQYF.

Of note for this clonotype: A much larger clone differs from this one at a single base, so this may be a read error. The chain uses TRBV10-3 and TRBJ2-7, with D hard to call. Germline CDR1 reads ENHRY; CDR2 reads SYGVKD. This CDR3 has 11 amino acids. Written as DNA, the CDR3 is TGTGCCATCAAAAAGTCCTACGAGCAGTGCTTC. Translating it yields CAIKKSYEQCF.

CDR3 in amino acids: CASSQTSGRAAYEQYF. The CDR3 nucleotides are TGTGCCAGCAGCCAGACTAGCGGGAGGGCTGCCTACGAGCAGTACTTC. V usage is TRBV3-1 and J usage is TRBJ2-7; 14 nucleotides align to TRBD2. Unmatched junction bases numbered 3, after V lost 3 bases and J lost 2 bases. Germline V gives CDR1 LGHDT, CDR2 YNNKEL (reference sequence). The CDR3 length is 16 residues.

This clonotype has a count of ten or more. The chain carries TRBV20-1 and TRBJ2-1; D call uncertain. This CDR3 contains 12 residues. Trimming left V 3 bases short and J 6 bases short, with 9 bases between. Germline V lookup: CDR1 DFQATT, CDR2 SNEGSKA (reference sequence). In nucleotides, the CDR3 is TGCAGTGCTAGGCTAGTCCTCAATGAGCAGTTCTTC. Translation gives CSARLVLNEQFF.

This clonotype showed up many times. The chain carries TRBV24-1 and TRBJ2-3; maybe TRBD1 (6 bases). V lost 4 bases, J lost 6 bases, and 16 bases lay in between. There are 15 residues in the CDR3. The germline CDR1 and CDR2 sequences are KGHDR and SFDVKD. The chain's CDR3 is CATSDPTDRPDTQYF. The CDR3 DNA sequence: TGTGCCACCAGTGACCCAACCGACAGGCCCGATACGCAGTATTTT.

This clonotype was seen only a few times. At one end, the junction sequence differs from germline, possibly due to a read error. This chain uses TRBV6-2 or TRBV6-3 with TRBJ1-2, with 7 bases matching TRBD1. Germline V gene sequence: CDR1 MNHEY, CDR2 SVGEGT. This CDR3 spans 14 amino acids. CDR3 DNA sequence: TGTGCCGGCAGTGAAGTGAAGGGGGCCTATGGCTACACCTTC. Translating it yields CAGSEVKGAYGYTF.